This T cell receptor beta chain is from a study of shared clonotypes between healthy human individuals. Study at large: The cohort comprised a couple of women and a few men. Their ages spanned 18 to 49 years.

This clone has just one count. Its cognate antigen is unknown. Assay: immunoSEQ multiplex PCR; the TCRdb copy retains only in-frame clones and omits some. The table has over a million clones, 96% seen once. The donors, all of them Caucasian adults, lived in Nashville, Tennessee. The CDR3 extends over 15 amino acids. V lost 3 bases, J lost 4 bases, and 13 bases lay in between. The germline V gene has CDR1 LNHDA and CDR2 SQIVND (reference sequence). Whole-study results and caveats: Clonotype sharing among donors likely depends on sequencing depth. Non-shared clonotypes showed lower generation probabilities than clonotypes common to all four donors.

The TCR originated in a man aged 30-40 years in good health. Sequencing input: naive CD4+ T cells sorted from blood. The subset: CD45RA+ positively selected. The chain uses TRBV19 and TRBJ2-1, with D perhaps matching TRBD1 or TRBD2 (5 bases each). CDR3 nucleotides: TGTGCCAGTAGTATTTCCGGGACGCCATACAATGAGCAGTTCTTC. Translating gives CASSISGTPYNEQFF.